This T cell receptor beta chain is from a study of OX40 agonist ivuxolimab in advanced cancers. Study-wide context: Mean age approximately 59 years, range roughly 20 to 85; 82.7% male. General observations from the study: Within 6 weeks, CD4+ and CD8+ blood T cells expanded clonally at 0.1 to 3.0 mg/kg.

This clone was seen once. Antigen unknown. Clones were read by immunoSEQ multiplex PCR, and TCRdb kept only the in-frame ones, dropping some. Among about 68,000 clones listed, about nine tenths were seen once. Germline CDR1 is MNHNS and CDR2 is SASEGT. Trimming cost V 3 bases and J 1 base, with 9 bases left between them. The CDR3 is 14 residues long. This receptor was obtained from an adult with an advanced solid tumor such as melanoma, head and neck, liver or kidney cancer. Source: CD4+ or CD8+ T cells sorted from blood, taken in a trial of the OX40 agonist ivuxolimab. The chain carries TRBV6-1 and TRBJ1-1, with D perhaps matching TRBD1 (5 bases). The CDR3 protein is CASSEGGRNTEAFF. The CDR3 coding sequence is TGTGCCAGCAGTGAGGGGGGTCGGAACACTGAAGCTTTCTTT.